This T cell receptor (beta chain) was sequenced during a study of vaccination and CD4 T cells after COVID-19 (dated by TCRdb to the early 2020s). For the study in its entirety: Convalescent patients had a positive SARS-CoV-2 result on nasal swab PCR, and of these patients, nine had mild disease and one had severe disease. Post-vaccine blood samples were taken a median of about 70 days after the second vaccine dose, with a range of about 13 to 241 days. In approximately eleven COVID-19 convalescent patients and 4 infection-naive healthy vaccine recipients, the spike-specific CD4+ TCR repertoire before mRNA vaccination was compared with the repertoire after mRNA vaccination. Overlapping spike peptide pools from SARS-CoV-2 and from the common cold coronaviruses HCoV-NL63, HCoV-OC43 and HCoV-229E were used as culture stimuli. Participants received two doses of either the Pfizer-BioNTech BNT162b2 vaccine (n=8) or the Moderna mRNA-1273 vaccine (n=2). In the convalescent cohort there were six males and four females, among whom were two Hispanic individuals, seven Caucasians, two Asians and one multiracial person. Post-COVID blood samples from convalescent patients were collected a median of about 110 days after diagnosis, with a range of 35 to 161 days. Control cultures used a CEFX viral epitope pool as positive control, an HIV-1 Nef peptide pool as negative control, or no peptide.

This clonotype was seen a few times. Its antigen specificity is not known. Per-base qualities were not stored, and no clone one base away is much larger. Libraries were prepared through PCR. DNA from cultured CD4+ T cells underwent TCR sequencing with the Oncomine TCR Beta short-read assay at the Johns Hopkins FTIC core. The QIAamp micro DNA kit was used to extract genomic DNA from the cultured CD4+ T cells. The Oncomine TCR Beta libraries from cultured CD4+ T cells were pooled using unique dual indexes and then sequenced on an Illumina iSeq 100. As for how the authors treated the data: Non-productive sequences were removed, and CDR3s not starting with C, not ending with F or W, or shorter than 7 amino acids were discarded. The MANAFEST web application was used to identify antigen-specific clonotypes by comparing peptide-stimulated wells against reference wells and other culture wells. To be called positive, a clone needed an FDR below 0.05, an odds ratio above 5, and a productive frequency above 0.1% in at least two of three replicate wells. A clonotype was classed as cross-reactive if the clonotype showed significant expansion both in SARS-CoV-2 spike wells and in at least one common cold coronavirus spike condition. CDR3 homology was assessed with Levenshtein distances (stringdist) and unrooted phylogenetic trees (ape) in R version 3.6.1. Starting from the raw public reads, TCRdb applied fastp trimming at Q25, assembled clones with MiXCR and retained in-frame beta chains. Each entry merges the rows of one CDR3 protein and shows their most common DNA and genes. The V and J calls come from TCRdb's annotation, not from the publication. This sample comprises 9,500 to 15,000 distinct CDR3 sequences, roughly 56% of them detected only once. The ten most abundant clones make up 13% of the sample.

Broad study findings and their caveats: In convalescent patients, nearly all vaccine-specific clones (304 of 307) were found to be mono-reactive for SARS-CoV-2 spike rather than cross-reactive with common cold coronaviruses. Relatively few convalescent patients were included in the study, and early timepoints after natural infection were not analyzed. Among convalescent patients, a median around 86% of the SARS-CoV-2-reactive clones seen after vaccination appeared only after vaccination, which suggests priming specific to the vaccine. The median count of SARS-CoV-2-reactive clonotypes went up from 20 to 25 after infection to 30 to 40 after vaccination, although the change was not significant.

The treatment or condition label of this sample denotes: roughly ten-day PBMC culture with coronavirus spike peptide pools or control peptides (ViraFEST assay). The ViraFEST assay, used in the study, expanded antigen-specific T cells with peptide pools and then identified the expanded clonotypes through TCR sequencing. Positive SARS-CoV-2 PCR tests in the convalescent patients dated from March to December 2020, before Alpha, Beta and Delta variants emerged in the United States. About 2 million PBMCs per well were cultured in IMDM with roughly 5% human AB serum and approximately 9.8 IU/ml IL-2, plus 10 ug/ml peptide pools. Half of the culture medium was replaced with fresh IL-2-containing medium on days 3 and 7. CD4+ T cells were isolated after roughly eleven days of culture through negative selection using the EasySep CD4+ T cell isolation kit. PBMCs were separated from whole blood using Ficoll-Paque Plus gradient centrifugation and then either used fresh or cryopreserved at -140C. Each culture condition was generally run in triplicate wells.

Measured from the cysteine to the phenylalanine, the CDR3 is 14 residues long. Only the CDR3 DNA is retained, 42 bases long and in frame from the first base. Per the germline V gene (reference sequence), SEHNR is the CDR1 and FQNEAQ is the CDR2. At the junction V is shortened by 4 bases and J by 3 bases; bases outside the gene matches: 0. The rearranged chain carries TRBV7-9 and TRBJ2-1; 10 central nucleotides agree with TRBD2. Sequencing was carried out using CD4+ T cells from blood, cultured in vitro. The origin of this receptor is a human donor who had recovered from COVID-19. The DNA sequence is as follows: TGTGCCAGCAGCTCTAGCGGGAGCTACAATGAGCAGTTCTTC. This encodes CASSSSGSYNEQFF.